The TCR beta chain under discussion was sequenced for a study of molecular identifiers for immune sequencing clone quantification. It was with previously described methods and listed TCR primers that bulk TCR libraries were made. TCRdb recomputed calls from the PCR reads with MiXCR, one row per CDR3 protein. The repertoire consists of approximately 680,000 distinct CDR3 sequences, with about 25% occurring once and the leading ten covering about 0.8%. Comments on this clonotype: Its antigen is unidentified.

The CDR3 length is 15 residues. V dropped 3 bases and J dropped 3 bases, with 15 bases sitting between them. Germline CDR1 is MNHEY and CDR2 is SMNVEV (reference sequence). Study-level points and caveats: The study found clones above 20 RNA copies held over 98% of effector molecules and under 1% in naive cells. Detecting spiked Jurkat TCR RNA from one cell among about a million naive cells was reportedly possible.

V gene TRBV27 combines with J gene TRBJ2-7; D may be TRBD1 or TRBD2 (5 bases each). Source material: naive CD8+ T cells from blood, with Jurkat cell RNA spiked in. Subset described: FACS-sorted CD8+CD4-CCR7+CD45RA+ naive T cells. The sequence was collected from a human donor in good health. Some libraries in this study had Jurkat cell RNA spiked in. In nucleotides, the CDR3 is TGTGCCAGCAGTTTGGTGGGTGAGGGGAGCTACGAGCAGTACTTC. Its protein product is CASSLVGEGSYEQYF.